The 27 T cell receptor beta chains below were found in one sample sequenced in a study of blood T cell repertoires in COVID-19. The data were produced by immunoSEQ multiplex PCR, yet TCRdb's version contains in-frame clones alone and is incomplete. The profile shows around 110,000 clones, 82% of them singletons. Sequencing input: peripheral blood. Receptors originate from an older man with acute or convalescent COVID-19.

The chain joins TRBV25-1 to TRBJ1-4, with 8 bases identical to TRBD1. Germline V CDR1 and CDR2: MGHDK, SYGVNS. The V gene end was trimmed by 5 bases and the J gene end by 8 bases; junction bases not matched to a gene: 10. The CDR3 spans 15 residues. CDR3 amino acids: CASSQGDRGGEKLFF. CDR3 DNA sequence: TGTGCCAGCAGTCAAGGTGACAGGGGTGGGGAAAAACTGTTTTTT.

The chain carries TRBV29-1 and TRBJ2-1; 7 bases fit TRBD1. Germline CDR1 reads SQVTM; CDR2 reads ANQGSEA. After removal of 7 bases from V and 9 bases from J, the junction contained 12 bases not matched to a gene. This CDR3 spans 13 amino acids. The CDR3 nucleotides read TGCAGCGCATCAGGGGGTTTCATGGGTGAGCAGTTCTTC. It specifies CSASGGFMGEQFF.

The V call is TRBV3-1 (or the pseudogene TRBV3-2), the J call TRBJ2-1; D remains ambiguous. V was trimmed by 1 base and J by 12 bases, leaving 13 bases between them. CDR1 is LGHDT and CDR2 is YNNKEL in the germline V gene (reference sequence). The CDR3 extends over 13 amino acids. The CDR3 here is CASSQGTRLGQFF. CDR3 nucleotide sequence: TGTGCCAGCAGCCAAGGAACAAGACTCGGGCAGTTCTTC.

V usage is TRBV28 and J usage is TRBJ2-4; tentatively, D is TRBD2 (5 bases). In germline, CDR1 is MDHEN, CDR2 SYDVKM. Trimming shortened V by 7 bases and J by 3 bases, and 13 bases separated the two germline ends. The CDR3 is 14 residues long. CDR3 region: CASTDGVIKNIQYF. The CDR3 DNA follows: TGTGCCAGCACCGACGGGGTGATCAAAAACATTCAGTACTTC.

This clone was detected a few times. The chain is built from TRBV6-5 and TRBJ1-2; no clear D gene. With 0 bases removed from V and 0 bases from J, the gap between germline ends came to 8 bases. Per germline, CDR1 MNHEY and CDR2 SVGAGI. CDR3 length: 15 residues. This CDR3 is CASSYSGVSNYGYTF. DNA of the CDR3: TGTGCCAGCAGTTACTCAGGAGTCTCTAACTATGGCTACACCTTC.

The chain recombines TRBV10-2 with TRBJ1-6; 8 bases agree with TRBD1. The V gene's germline CDR1 is WSHSY and CDR2 SAAADI. V was pared by 6 bases and J by 7 bases, with 8 bases of the junction left unmatched. The CDR3 loop spans 15 amino acids. The chain's CDR3 is CASSLPDRVNSPLHF. CDR3 nucleotides: TGCGCCAGCAGCCTCCCGGACAGGGTAAATTCACCCCTCCACTTT.

V and J are TRBV6-5 and TRBJ2-1, with 10 bases matching TRBD2. The junction had 6 bases not matched to a gene; V was cut back by 0 bases and J by 7 bases. Germline CDR1 reads MNHEY; CDR2 reads SVGAGI. This CDR3 spans 16 amino acids. The CDR3 protein is CASSYSSGGAGNEQFF. The CDR3 region has the DNA TGTGCCAGCAGTTACTCGAGCGGGGGGGCCGGTAATGAGCAGTTCTTC.

The V call is TRBV2, the J call TRBJ1-1; D possibly corresponds to TRBD1 (6 bases). Trimming left V 6 bases short and J 2 bases short, with 13 bases between. This CDR3 has 14 amino acids. The germline V gene has CDR1 SNHLY and CDR2 FYNNEI. As DNA, the CDR3 is TGTGCCAGCAGGGATTACAGGGCAAACACTGAAGCTTTCTTT. This codes for CASRDYRANTEAFF.

This sequence joins TRBV7-2 and TRBJ2-7; D is possibly TRBD1 (6 bases). The CDR3 totals 13 residues. Germline V lookup: CDR1 SGHTA, CDR2 FQGNSA. V was clipped by 5 bases and J by 2 bases, with 10 bases between them. The CDR3: CASSMTGPYEQYF. CDR3 DNA sequence: TGTGCCAGCAGCATGACAGGCCCCTACGAGCAGTACTTC. The variable domain in full, completed from reference TRBV7-2 and TRBJ2-7, reads GAGVSQSPSNKVTEKGKDVELRCDPISGHTALYWYRQSLGQGLEFLIYFQGNSAPDKSGLPSDRFSAERTGGSVSTLTIQRTQQEDSAVYLCASSMTGPYEQYFGPGTRLTVT.

This clone was found a few times. This chain links TRBV28 with TRBJ1-6; 7 bases are shared with TRBD1. From germline, CDR1 is MDHEN and CDR2 SYDVKM. The V gene end was trimmed by 10 bases and the J gene end by 0 bases; junction bases not matched to a gene: 3. The CDR3 sequence is 14 residues long. The CDR3 loop is CATWTGSYNSPLHF. The CDR3 DNA reads as TGTGCCACCTGGACAGGCTCCTATAATTCACCCCTCCACTTT.

The chain combines TRBV28 with TRBJ1-1, with TRBD1 as a possible D gene (5 bases). The CDR3 runs to 15 residues. The V gene's germline CDR1 is MDHEN and CDR2 SYDVKM. V lost 7 bases, J lost 1 base, and 16 bases lay in between. This chain's CDR3 is CASTPGGSGNTEAFF. CDR3 nucleotides: TGTGCCAGCACCCCGGGGGGGTCGGGGAACACTGAAGCTTTCTTT.

The V call is TRBV28, the J call TRBJ1-1; a possible D gene is TRBD1 (5 bases). The V end was cut by 3 bases, the J end by 1 base, with 9 bases between. Germline-derived CDR1 and CDR2 are MDHEN and SYDVKM. This CDR3 is built from 14 residues. The chain's CDR3 is CASSLSGRNTEAFF. The CDR3 nucleotides read TGTGCCAGCAGTTTGTCAGGGCGGAACACTGAAGCTTTCTTT.

The V call is TRBV3-1 (or the pseudogene TRBV3-2), the J call TRBJ2-1; 8 nucleotides match TRBD2. V dropped 3 bases and J dropped 7; count of bases not matched to a gene: 14. CDR1 is LGHDT and CDR2 is YNNKEL in the germline V gene (reference sequence). This CDR3 has 17 amino acids. The CDR3 DNA reads TGTGCCAGCAGCCATGGCCCCGGGACTAGAATTCGGAATGAGCAGTTCTTC. Its translation: CASSHGPGTRIRNEQFF.

The sample holds a few counts of this clone. The chain combines TRBV18 with TRBJ1-5; maybe TRBD1 (5 bases). Per germline, CDR1 KGHSH and CDR2 LQKENI. The germline V and J ends were trimmed by 1 base and 5 bases, with 15 bases remaining between them. The CDR3 consists of 16 residues. The CDR3, as DNA: TGTGCCAGCTCACCACTTCCGCCAGGGAAAGATCAGCCCCAGCATTTT. Its protein product is CASSPLPPGKDQPQHF.

The J gene is TRBJ1-1, the V gene TRBV14; D is possibly TRBD1 (6 bases). The germline CDR1 and CDR2 sequences are SGHDN and FVKESK. V was pared by 4 bases and J by 1 base, with 13 bases between. There are 15 residues in the CDR3. The DNA for the CDR3 is TGTGCCAGCAGCCGATACCAGACAGGGAACACTGAAGCTTTCTTT. It translates to CASSRYQTGNTEAFF.

This sequence joins TRBV6-1 and TRBJ1-3; D is possibly TRBD1 (5 bases). This CDR3 has 14 amino acids. The V gene's germline CDR1 is MNHNS and CDR2 SASEGT. The ends were cut back, 3 bases at V and 5 bases at J, with 11 bases in the middle. CDR3 nucleotide sequence: TGTGCCAGCAGTGATCGCAGGGTGAGAAACACCATATATTTT. Translated, it gives CASSDRRVRNTIYF.

The chain links TRBV15 to TRBJ2-5; TRBD1 might be the D (6 bases). This CDR3 has 13 amino acids. Trimming cost V 2 bases and J 5 bases, with 9 bases left between them. The germline gives CDR1 LNHNV, CDR2 YYDKDF (reference sequence). CDR3 bases: TGTGCCACCAGCAGACTCGGACAGGAGACCCAGTACTTC. Encoded protein: CATSRLGQETQYF.

This rearrangement joins TRBV2 to TRBJ2-2; a possible D gene is TRBD1 (6 bases). Germline CDR1 is SNHLY and CDR2 is FYNNEI. The CDR3 loop spans 14 amino acids. The V and J ends lost 6 bases and 2 bases respectively, with 10 bases between them. DNA for the CDR3: TGTGCCAGCAGGGGGACAAGAAACACCGGGGAGCTGTTTTTT. It is translated as CASRGTRNTGELFF.

The chain combines TRBV28 with TRBJ2-5, with 8 bases lining up with TRBD1. The ends lost 6 bases at V and 4 bases at J; junction bases unmatched: 10. This CDR3 is 15 amino acids long. Germline lookup yields CDR1 MDHEN and CDR2 SYDVKM. The CDR3: CASRTTGVEGETQYF. CDR3 nucleotides: TGTGCCAGCAGAACGACAGGGGTTGAAGGAGAGACCCAGTACTTC.

The chain recombines TRBV28 with TRBJ2-7; perhaps TRBD2 as D (5 bases). Germline V lookup: CDR1 MDHEN, CDR2 SYDVKM. There are 13 residues in the CDR3. V shed 7 bases and J shed 2 bases, with 12 bases lying between them. The CDR3 sequence is CASTTDSTYEQYF. In DNA, the CDR3 is TGTGCCAGCACGACGGACTCGACCTACGAGCAGTACTTC.

The rearrangement joins TRBV28 to TRBJ1-3, with unresolved D. This CDR3 spans 12 amino acids. CDR1 MDHEN and CDR2 SYDVKM come from the germline V gene. V was clipped by 1 base and J by 4 bases, with 2 bases between them. CDR3: CASSLSGNTIYF. Written as DNA, the CDR3 is TGTGCCAGCAGTTTATCGGGAAACACCATATATTTT.

The chain employs TRBV27 and TRBJ1-5, with TRBD1 matching over 9 bases. Trimming at V came to 5 bases and at J to 3 bases, leaving 5 bases not matched to a gene. The CDR3 loop spans 15 amino acids. The germline CDR1 and CDR2 sequences are MNHEY and SMNVEV (reference sequence). CDR3 amino acids: CASSRGQGNNQPQHF. The CDR3 coding sequence is TGTGCCAGCAGTCGCGGACAGGGGAACAATCAGCCCCAGCATTTT.

The chain recombines TRBV6-5 with TRBJ1-6, with 8 bases fitting TRBD1. Germline V gene lookup returns CDR1 MNHEY and CDR2 SVGAGI. The CDR3 runs to 14 residues. The V gene end was trimmed by 6 bases and the J gene end by 9 bases; junction bases not matched to a gene: 7. CDR3 loop: CASRDRVEGSPLHF. For the CDR3, the DNA is TGTGCCAGCAGGGACAGGGTTGAGGGTTCACCCCTCCACTTT.

The chain recombines TRBV18 with TRBJ2-3, with D tentatively TRBD1 (5 bases). Per germline, CDR1 KGHSH and CDR2 LQKENI. The CDR3 totals 13 residues. The ends were cut back, 3 bases at V and 7 bases at J, with 11 bases in the middle. In DNA, the CDR3 is TGTGCCAGCTCACCTCAAAGGGGATATACGCAGTATTTT. The encoded protein is CASSPQRGYTQYF.

The chain links TRBV9 to TRBJ1-1; 7 nucleotides match TRBD1. The V segment lost 6 bases and the J segment 1 base; nucleotides outside the gene matches: 3. The germline gives CDR1 SGDLS, CDR2 YYNGEE. The CDR3 sequence is 13 residues long. The CDR3 DNA sequence: TGTGCCAGCAAGGGGGACAGGAACACTGAAGCTTTCTTT. Translation: CASKGDRNTEAFF.

The V gene is TRBV3-1 (or the pseudogene TRBV3-2), the J gene TRBJ1-5, with D uncertain. The germline V gene encodes CDR1 LGHDT and CDR2 YNNKEL (reference sequence). V lost 4 bases and J lost 8, with 9 bases in between. The CDR3 runs to 12 residues. The CDR3 loop reads CASSRLGEPQHF. The CDR3 DNA reads TGTGCCAGCAGCCGTCTAGGTGAGCCCCAGCATTTT.

The chain joins TRBV5-1 to TRBJ2-2; 7 bases align to TRBD1. Germline V gene data show CDR1 as SGHRS and CDR2 as YFSETQ. The CDR3 consists of 15 residues. Trimming cost V 3 bases and J 1 base; bases outside gene matches: 3. The CDR3 protein is CASSSQGVNTGELFF. DNA of the CDR3: TGCGCCAGCAGCTCTCAGGGGGTGAACACCGGGGAGCTGTTTTTT.